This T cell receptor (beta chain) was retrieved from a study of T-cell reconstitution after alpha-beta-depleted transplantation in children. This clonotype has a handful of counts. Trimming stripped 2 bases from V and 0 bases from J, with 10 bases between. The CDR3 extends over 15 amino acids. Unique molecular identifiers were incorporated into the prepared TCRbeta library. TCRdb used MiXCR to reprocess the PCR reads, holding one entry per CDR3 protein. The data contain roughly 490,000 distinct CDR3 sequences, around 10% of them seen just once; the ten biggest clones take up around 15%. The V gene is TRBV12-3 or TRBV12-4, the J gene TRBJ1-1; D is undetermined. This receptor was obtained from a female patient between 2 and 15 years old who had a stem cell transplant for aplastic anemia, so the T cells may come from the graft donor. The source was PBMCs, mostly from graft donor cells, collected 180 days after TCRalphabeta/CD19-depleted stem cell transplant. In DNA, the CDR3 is TGTGCCAGCAGTTTACCGGGGAGGATGAACACTGAAGCTTTCTTT. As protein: CASSLPGRMNTEAFF.